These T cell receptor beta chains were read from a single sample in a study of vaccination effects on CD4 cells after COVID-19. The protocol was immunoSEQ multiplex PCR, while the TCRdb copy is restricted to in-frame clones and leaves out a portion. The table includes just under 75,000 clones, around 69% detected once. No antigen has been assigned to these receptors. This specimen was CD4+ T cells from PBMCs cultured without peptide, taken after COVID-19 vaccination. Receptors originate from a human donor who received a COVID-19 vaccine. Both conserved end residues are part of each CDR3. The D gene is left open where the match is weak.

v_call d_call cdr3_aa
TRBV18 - CASSLPPPQTQYF
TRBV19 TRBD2 CASSAGLDGGEQFF
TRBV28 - CAIQFRGGQGYTF
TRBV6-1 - CASSDRWNTEAFF
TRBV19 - CASSGSSGANVLTF
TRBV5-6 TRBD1 CASRPFDRGHEQFF
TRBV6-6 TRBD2 CASSPTSGGAHISTDTQYF
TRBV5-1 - CASSLSNREEQPQHF
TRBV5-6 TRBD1 CATGQGPSGANVLTF
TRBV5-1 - CASSSPDGQETQYF
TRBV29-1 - CSAERSPNTEAFF
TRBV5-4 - CASSLAGRNTGELFF
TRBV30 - CAWSQGYSQPQHF
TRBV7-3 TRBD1 CASSWDRNTGELFF
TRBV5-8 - CASSLFPLAYRNTGELFF
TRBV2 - CASSAESSGSYGYTF
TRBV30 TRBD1 CAWSPPGTGGGKLFF
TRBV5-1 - CASSRPQRDTQYF
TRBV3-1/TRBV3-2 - CASSQASGLPSTDTQYF
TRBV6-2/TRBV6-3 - CASSYKRDAEAFF
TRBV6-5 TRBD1 CASSYRQGVDEKLFF
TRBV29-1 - CSVRGGFDTEAFF
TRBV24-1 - CATSDFSNRVSNQPQHF
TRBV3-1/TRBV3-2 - CASSRSIIQTEAFF
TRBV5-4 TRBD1 CASSRATGVGTEAFF
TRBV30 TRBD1 CAWSGDRGSGTEAFF
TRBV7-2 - CASSMKLNTEAFF
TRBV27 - CATRRVVDGNQPQHF
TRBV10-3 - CAIREGTGPGANVLTF
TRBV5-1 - CASSTSSMSSGRTDTQYF
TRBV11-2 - CASSLVRSGNTIYF
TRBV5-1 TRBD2 CASSFRSGGQETQYF
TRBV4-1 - CASSPAGSSPLHF
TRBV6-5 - CASSYLSNYGYTF
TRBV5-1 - CASSMQGSWTDTQYF
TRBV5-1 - CASSLAGTYQETQYF
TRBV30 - CAWSLTPNQETQYF
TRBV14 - CASSPGRLNTEAFF
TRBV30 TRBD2 CAWSVRVGTSLYNEQFF
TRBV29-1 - CSVAGGAMNTGELFF
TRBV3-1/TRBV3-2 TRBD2 CASSFSGGLETQYF
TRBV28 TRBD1 CASSLGTGGGKNYGYTF
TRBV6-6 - CASSPGQNTEAFF
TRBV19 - CASGRPRQHF
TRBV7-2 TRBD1 CASSLRTGGPAYGYTF
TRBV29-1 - CSTTTGGELFF
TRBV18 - CASSRTPNSSYNSPLHF
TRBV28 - CASSPQRWDLAKNIQYF
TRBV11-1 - CASSFTGYTEAFF
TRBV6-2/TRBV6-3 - CASSYGTNYGYTF
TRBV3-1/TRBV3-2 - CASSQAVRGTEAFF
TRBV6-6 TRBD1 CAIRDRVMNTEAFF
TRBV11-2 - CASSNNRRTAFF
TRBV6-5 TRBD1 CASSSSTGSGNTIYF
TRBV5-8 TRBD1 CASRYQTGTNEKLFF
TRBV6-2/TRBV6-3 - CASSWETGFGANVLTF
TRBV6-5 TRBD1 CASSSWGRGLSTEAFF
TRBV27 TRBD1 CASMRQGASVETQYF
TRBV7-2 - CASSRSPGELFF
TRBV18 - CASSPAGSGANVLTF